The 13 T cell receptor beta chains reported below all come from one sample, sequenced in a study of Ad26.COV2.S vaccination and SARS-CoV-2 variants. The treatment here: 15 to 20 received Ad26.COV2.S at low or high dose, single or two shots; about five received placebo; per-sample allocation not given. Specimen acquisition occurred on day 63 following the initial vaccine or placebo injection. The protocol was immunoSEQ multiplex PCR, while the TCRdb copy is restricted to in-frame clones and leaves out a portion. The sample has 350,000 to 400,000 clones, approximately 91% seen once. The sequenced sample was peripheral blood, obtained in a trial of Ad26.COV2.S vaccine versus placebo. The receptors derive from a person aged 18-60 years who received the Ad26.COV2.S COVID-19 vaccine or a placebo.

The chain has TRBV29-1 and TRBJ2-1; either TRBD1 or TRBD2 may supply D (6 bases each). The CDR3 consists of 12 residues. CDR1 and CDR2 from the germline V gene are SQVTM and ANQGSEA. Trimming took 5 bases from V and 7 from J, leaving 12 bases between them. CDR3 bases: TGCAGCGTTATCACAGGGACTAATGAGCAGTTCTTC. Protein product: CSVITGTNEQFF.

This clone was seen just once. The chain couples TRBV3-1 (or the pseudogene TRBV3-2) to TRBJ1-1; D may be TRBD1 (5 bases). Trimming stripped 4 bases from V and 3 bases from J, with 21 bases between. The CDR3 loop spans 17 amino acids. Germline lookup yields CDR1 LGHDT and CDR2 YNNKEL (reference sequence). Here the CDR3 reads CASSPTRRAGRDTEAFF. The CDR3 coding sequence is TGTGCCAGCAGCCCCACGCGGAGGGCAGGGAGGGACACTGAAGCTTTCTTT.

The genes are TRBV5-4 and TRBJ2-1, with D tentatively TRBD2 (5 bases). The CDR3 spans 13 residues. CDR1 is SGHNT and CDR2 is YYREEE in the germline V gene (reference sequence). Trimming removed 7 bases from V and 10 bases from J, with 18 bases in between. The CDR3 loop is CASGPQVRGEQFF. Here the CDR3 DNA reads TGTGCCAGCGGCCCCCAAGTTAGAGGGGAGCAGTTCTTC.

This clone has a single count. The gene calls are TRBV6-5 and TRBJ2-1, with 14 bases lining up with TRBD2. This CDR3 is 16 amino acids long. V shed 2 bases, J shed 9 bases, and the junction held 6 bases outside the gene matches. Germline V lookup: CDR1 MNHEY, CDR2 SVGAGI. Written as DNA, the CDR3 is TGTGCCAGCAGTTACCTGGGACTAGCGGGAGCTGGTGAGCAGTTCTTC. Translating it yields CASSYLGLAGAGEQFF.

This chain uses TRBV7-7 with TRBJ2-5; 8 nucleotides agree with TRBD2. CDR1 is SSHAT and CDR2 is FNYEAQ in the germline V gene (reference sequence). V was pared by 2 bases and J by 2 bases, with 4 bases of the junction left unmatched. The CDR3 runs 15 residues. The CDR3, as DNA: TGTGCCAGCAGCTTACCGGGAGGGCCTCAAGAGACCCAGTACTTC. It codes for CASSLPGGPQETQYF.

The gene calls are TRBV29-1 and TRBJ2-1, with TRBD2 identical over 8 bases. V lost 6 bases, J lost 1 base, and 5 bases stayed unmatched. The germline V gene has CDR1 SQVTM and CDR2 ANQGSEA. The CDR3 is 14 amino acids. Written as DNA, the CDR3 is TGCAGCGTCAGCGGGAGTGGGTCCTACAATGAGCAGTTCTTC. It codes for CSVSGSGSYNEQFF.

This clone was counted a single time. CDR3 amino acids: CASSPQTQANTGELFF. The CDR3 DNA reads as TGTGCCAGCAGCCCCCAGACGCAAGCGAACACCGGGGAGCTGTTTTTT. The chain couples TRBV7-6 to TRBJ2-2, with D hard to call. Germline V gene lookup returns CDR1 SGHVS and CDR2 FNYEAQ. Between the trimmed V and J ends, which lost 5 bases and 0 bases, there was a span of 13 bases. The CDR3 is made up of 16 amino acids. Using reference TRBV7-6 and TRBJ2-2 for the parts outside the CDR3, the full variable domain is GAGVSQSPRYKVTKRGQDVALRCDPISGHVSLYWYRQALGQGPEFLTYFNYEAQQDKSGLPNDRFSAERPEGSISTLTIQRTEQRDSAMYRCASSPQTQANTGELFFGEGSRLTVL.

V usage is TRBV5-1 and J usage is TRBJ1-1; 9 bases align to TRBD1. V lost 2 bases, J lost 4 bases, and 6 bases stayed unmatched. The CDR3 extends over 15 amino acids. Germline V gives CDR1 SGHRS, CDR2 YFSETQ. This CDR3 reads CASSFSTGGSTEAFF. The CDR3 nucleotides are TGCGCCAGCAGCTTTTCGACAGGGGGGAGCACTGAAGCTTTCTTT. Variable domain in full (rest from reference TRBV5-1 and TRBJ1-1): KAGVTQTPRYLIKTRGQQVTLSCSPISGHRSVSWYQQTPGQGLQFLFEYFSETQRNKGNFPGRFSGRQFSNSRSEMNVSTLELGDSALYLCASSFSTGGSTEAFFGQGTRLTVV.

The chain carries TRBV12-3 or TRBV12-4 and TRBJ2-1; 7 positions match TRBD1. The ends lost 8 bases at V and 6 bases at J; junction bases unmatched: 4. The CDR3 has 12 amino acids. Here the CDR3 reads CASARQGNEQFF. In DNA, the CDR3 is TGTGCCAGCGCCAGACAGGGCAATGAGCAGTTCTTC.

J is TRBJ2-5 and V is TRBV7-9, with D unresolved. V lost 5 bases and J lost 3, with 4 bases in between. Germline assignment: CDR1 SEHNR and CDR2 FQNEAQ (reference sequence). The CDR3 has 11 amino acids. DNA for the CDR3: TGTGCCAGCAGCGAGAAAGAGACCCAGTACTTC. It is translated as CASSEKETQYF.

V gene TRBV4-1 combines with J gene TRBJ2-3; D may correspond to TRBD1 or TRBD2 (6 bases each). The CDR3 totals 13 residues. In germline, CDR1 is MGHRA, CDR2 YSYEKL. V was clipped by 0 bases and J by 11 bases, with 12 bases between them. CDR3 sequence: CASSQDAKGGQYF. DNA of the CDR3: TGCGCCAGCAGCCAAGACGCAAAGGGGGGGCAGTATTTT.

V usage is TRBV21-1 and J usage is TRBJ1-2. TRBV21-1 is a recognized pseudogene. This CDR3 region has 11 residues. In nucleotides, the CDR3 is TGTGCCAGCATTGGGTACTCTGGCTACACCTTC. As protein: CASIGYSGYTF.

V and J are TRBV5-8 and TRBJ2-1, with D unclear. The CDR3 contains 12 residues. The V end lost 2 bases, the J end lost 4 bases, and 4 bases lay between the germline ends. Per germline, CDR1 SGHTS and CDR2 YDEGEE. Here the CDR3 reads CASSFRYNEQFF. The CDR3 coding sequence is TGTGCCAGCAGCTTTAGATACAATGAGCAGTTCTTC.